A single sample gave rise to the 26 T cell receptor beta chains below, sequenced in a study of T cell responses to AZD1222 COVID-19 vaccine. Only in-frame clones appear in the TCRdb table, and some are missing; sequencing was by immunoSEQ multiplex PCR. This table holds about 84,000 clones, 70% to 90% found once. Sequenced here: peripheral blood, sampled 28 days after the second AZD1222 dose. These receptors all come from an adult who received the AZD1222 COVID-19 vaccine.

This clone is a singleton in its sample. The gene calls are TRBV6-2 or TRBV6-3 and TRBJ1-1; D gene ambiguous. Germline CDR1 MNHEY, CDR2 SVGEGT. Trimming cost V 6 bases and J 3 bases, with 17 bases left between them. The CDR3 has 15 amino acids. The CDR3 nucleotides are TGTGCCAGCAGCACAGACCCAATATGGGACACTGAAGCTTTCTTT. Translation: CASSTDPIWDTEAFF.

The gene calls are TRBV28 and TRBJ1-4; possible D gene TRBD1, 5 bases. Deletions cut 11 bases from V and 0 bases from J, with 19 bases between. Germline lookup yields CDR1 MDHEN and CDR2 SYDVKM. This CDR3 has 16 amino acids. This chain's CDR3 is CASYAQGYATNEKLFF. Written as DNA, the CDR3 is TGTGCCTCCTACGCGCAGGGATATGCAACTAATGAAAAACTGTTTTTT. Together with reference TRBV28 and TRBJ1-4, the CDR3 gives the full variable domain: DVKVTQSSRYLVKRTGEKVFLECVQDMDHENMFWYRQDPGLGLRLIYFSYDVKMKEKGDIPEGYSVSREKKERFSLILESASTNQTSMYLCASYAQGYATNEKLFFGSGTQLSVL.

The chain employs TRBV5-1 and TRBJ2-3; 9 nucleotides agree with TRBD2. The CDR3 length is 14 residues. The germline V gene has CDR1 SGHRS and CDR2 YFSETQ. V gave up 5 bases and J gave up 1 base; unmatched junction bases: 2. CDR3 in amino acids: CASRPSGGTDTQYF. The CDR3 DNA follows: TGCGCCAGCAGACCTAGCGGGGGCACAGATACGCAGTATTTT.

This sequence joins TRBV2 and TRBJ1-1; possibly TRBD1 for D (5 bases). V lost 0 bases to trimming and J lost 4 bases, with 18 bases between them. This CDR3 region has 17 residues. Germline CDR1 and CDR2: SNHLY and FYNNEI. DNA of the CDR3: TGTGCCAGCAGTGAAGCGCTTCGGAGGACCCAGGGCACTGAAGCTTTCTTT. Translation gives CASSEALRRTQGTEAFF.

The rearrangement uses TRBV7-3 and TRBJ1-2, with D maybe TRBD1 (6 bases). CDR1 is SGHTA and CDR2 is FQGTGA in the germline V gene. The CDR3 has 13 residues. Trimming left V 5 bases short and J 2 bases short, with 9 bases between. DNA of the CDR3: TGTGCCAGCAGCCCGGACAGCAACTATGGCTACACCTTC. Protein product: CASSPDSNYGYTF.

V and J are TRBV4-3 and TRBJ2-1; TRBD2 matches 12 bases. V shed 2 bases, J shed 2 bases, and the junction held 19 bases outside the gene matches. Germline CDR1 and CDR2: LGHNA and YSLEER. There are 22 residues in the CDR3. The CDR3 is CASSQRILASGRAPSPYNEQFF. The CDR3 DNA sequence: TGCGCCAGCAGCCAAAGAATCCTCGCTAGCGGGAGGGCCCCATCCCCCTACAATGAGCAGTTCTTC.

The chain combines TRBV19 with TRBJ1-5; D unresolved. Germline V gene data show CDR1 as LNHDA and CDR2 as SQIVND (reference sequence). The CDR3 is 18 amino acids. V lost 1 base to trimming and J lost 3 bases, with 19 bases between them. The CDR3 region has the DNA TGTGCCAGTAGTATAGCCCCATGGACTTCAATTTCCAATCAGCCCCAGCATTTT. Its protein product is CASSIAPWTSISNQPQHF. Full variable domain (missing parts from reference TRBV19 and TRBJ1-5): DGGITQSPKYLFRKEGQNVTLSCEQNLNHDAMYWYRQDPGQGLRLIYYSQIVNDFQKGDIAEGYSVSREKKESFPLTVTSAQKNPTAFYLCASSIAPWTSISNQPQHFGDGTRLSIL.

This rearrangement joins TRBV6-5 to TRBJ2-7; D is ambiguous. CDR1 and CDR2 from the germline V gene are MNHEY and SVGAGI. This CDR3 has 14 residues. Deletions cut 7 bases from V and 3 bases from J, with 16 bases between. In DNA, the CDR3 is TGTGCCAGCAACGTGGGCGGAGAGAGCTACGAGCAGTACTTC. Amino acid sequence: CASNVGGESYEQYF.

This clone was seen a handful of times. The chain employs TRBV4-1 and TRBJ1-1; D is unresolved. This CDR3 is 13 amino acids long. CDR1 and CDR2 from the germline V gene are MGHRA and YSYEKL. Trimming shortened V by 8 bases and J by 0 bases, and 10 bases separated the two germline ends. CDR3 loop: CASRMDLNTEAFF. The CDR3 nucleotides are TGCGCCAGCCGGATGGACCTGAACACTGAAGCTTTCTTT.

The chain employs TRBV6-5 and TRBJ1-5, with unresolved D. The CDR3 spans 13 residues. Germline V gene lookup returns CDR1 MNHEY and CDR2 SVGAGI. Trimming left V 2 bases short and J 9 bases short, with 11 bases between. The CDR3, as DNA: TGTGCCAGCAGTTACGGCGCTGAGGGGCCCCAGCATTTT. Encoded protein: CASSYGAEGPQHF.

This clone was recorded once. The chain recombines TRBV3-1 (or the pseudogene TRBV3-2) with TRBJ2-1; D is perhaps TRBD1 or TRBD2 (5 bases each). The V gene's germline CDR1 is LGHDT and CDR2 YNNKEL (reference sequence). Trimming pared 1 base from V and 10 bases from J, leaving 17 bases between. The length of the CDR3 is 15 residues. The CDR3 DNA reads TGTGCCAGCAGCCAAGCTGGGGGTGGGAACCGCGAGCAGTTCTTC. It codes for CASSQAGGGNREQFF.

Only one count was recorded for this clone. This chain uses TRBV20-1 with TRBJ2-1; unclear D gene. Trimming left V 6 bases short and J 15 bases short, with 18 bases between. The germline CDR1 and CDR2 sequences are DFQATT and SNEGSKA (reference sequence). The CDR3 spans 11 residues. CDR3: CSAIQDPLAFF. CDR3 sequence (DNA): TGCAGTGCGATTCAAGACCCTCTGGCGTTCTTC.

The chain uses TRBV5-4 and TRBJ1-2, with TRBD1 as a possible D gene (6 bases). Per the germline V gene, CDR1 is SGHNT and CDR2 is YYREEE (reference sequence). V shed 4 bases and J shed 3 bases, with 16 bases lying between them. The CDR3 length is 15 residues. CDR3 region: CASSPSDRFYYGYTF. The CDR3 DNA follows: TGTGCCAGCAGCCCTTCCGACAGGTTTTACTATGGCTACACCTTC.

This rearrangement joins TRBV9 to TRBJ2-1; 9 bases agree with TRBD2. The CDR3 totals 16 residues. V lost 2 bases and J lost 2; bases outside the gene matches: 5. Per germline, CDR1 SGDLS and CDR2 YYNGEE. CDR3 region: CASSVGAGGPYNEQFF. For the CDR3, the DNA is TGTGCCAGCAGCGTTGGAGCGGGGGGCCCCTACAATGAGCAGTTCTTC.

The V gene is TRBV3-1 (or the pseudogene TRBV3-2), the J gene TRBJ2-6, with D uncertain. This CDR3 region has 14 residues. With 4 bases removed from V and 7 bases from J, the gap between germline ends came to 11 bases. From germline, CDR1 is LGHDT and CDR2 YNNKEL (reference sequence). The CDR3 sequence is CASSPPVRANVLTF. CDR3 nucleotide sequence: TGTGCCAGCAGCCCCCCTGTAAGAGCCAACGTCCTGACTTTC.

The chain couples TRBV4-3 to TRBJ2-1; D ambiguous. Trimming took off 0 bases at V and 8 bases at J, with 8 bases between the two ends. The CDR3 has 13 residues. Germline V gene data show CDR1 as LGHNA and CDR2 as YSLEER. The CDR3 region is CASSQDIRDEQFF. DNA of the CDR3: TGCGCCAGCAGCCAAGATATAAGGGATGAGCAGTTCTTC.

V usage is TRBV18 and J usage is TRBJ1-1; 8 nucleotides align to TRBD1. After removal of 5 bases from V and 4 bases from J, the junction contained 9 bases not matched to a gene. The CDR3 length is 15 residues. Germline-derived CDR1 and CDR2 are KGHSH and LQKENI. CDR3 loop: CASSTQGALGTEAFF. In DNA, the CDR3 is TGTGCCAGCTCAACCCAGGGGGCGTTGGGCACTGAAGCTTTCTTT.

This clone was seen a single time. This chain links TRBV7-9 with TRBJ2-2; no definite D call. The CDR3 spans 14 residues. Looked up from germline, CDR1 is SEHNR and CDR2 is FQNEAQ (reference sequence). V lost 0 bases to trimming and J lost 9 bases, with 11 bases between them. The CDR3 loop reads CASSLAGFRRELFF. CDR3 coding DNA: TGTGCCAGCAGCTTAGCAGGGTTCAGAAGGGAGCTGTTTTTT. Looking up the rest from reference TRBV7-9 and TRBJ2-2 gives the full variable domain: DTGVSQNPRHKITKRGQNVTFRCDPISEHNRLYWYRQTLGQGPEFLTYFQNEAQLEKSRLLSDRFSAERPKGSFSTLEIQRTEQGDSAMYLCASSLAGFRRELFFGEGSRLTVL.

Written as DNA, the CDR3 is TGTGCTAGTGGTTTGTTGGGAGGTGAAAAACTGTTTTTT. Translated: CASGLLGGEKLFF. V gene TRBV12-5 combines with J gene TRBJ1-4; D gene uncertain. V shed 2 bases and J shed 7 bases, with 8 bases lying between them. Looked up from germline, CDR1 is LGHNT and CDR2 is FRNRAP. This CDR3 comprises 13 residues.

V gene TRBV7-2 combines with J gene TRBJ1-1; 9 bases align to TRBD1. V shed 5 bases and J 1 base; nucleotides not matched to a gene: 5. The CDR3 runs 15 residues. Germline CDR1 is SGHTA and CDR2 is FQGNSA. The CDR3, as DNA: TGTGCCAGCAGCCCAGGGGACAGGGAGAACACTGAAGCTTTCTTT. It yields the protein CASSPGDRENTEAFF.

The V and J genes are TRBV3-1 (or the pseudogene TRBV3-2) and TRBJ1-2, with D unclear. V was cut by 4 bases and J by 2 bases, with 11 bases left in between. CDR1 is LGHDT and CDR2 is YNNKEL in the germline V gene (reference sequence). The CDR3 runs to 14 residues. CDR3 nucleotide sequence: TGTGCCAGCAGCCGGTTTCGAGGGAACTATGGCTACACCTTC. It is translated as CASSRFRGNYGYTF.

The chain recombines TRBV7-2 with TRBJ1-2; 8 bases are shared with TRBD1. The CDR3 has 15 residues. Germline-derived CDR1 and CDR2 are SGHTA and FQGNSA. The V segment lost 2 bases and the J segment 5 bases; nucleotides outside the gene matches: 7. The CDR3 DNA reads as TGTGCCAGCAGCTTATCCGGGACAGGTACTTATGGCTACACCTTC. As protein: CASSLSGTGTYGYTF.

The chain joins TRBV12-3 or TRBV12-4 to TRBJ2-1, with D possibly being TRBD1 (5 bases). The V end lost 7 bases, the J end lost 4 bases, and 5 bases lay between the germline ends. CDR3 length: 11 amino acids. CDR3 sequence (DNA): TGTGCCAGCACAGGGTACAATGAGCAGTTCTTC. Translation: CASTGYNEQFF.

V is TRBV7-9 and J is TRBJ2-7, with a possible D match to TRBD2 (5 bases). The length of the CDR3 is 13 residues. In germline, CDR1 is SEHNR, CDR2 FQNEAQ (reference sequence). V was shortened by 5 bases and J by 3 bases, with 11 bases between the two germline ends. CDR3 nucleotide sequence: TGTGCCAGCAGCGGTACGGGATTCTACGAGCAGTACTTC. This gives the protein CASSGTGFYEQYF. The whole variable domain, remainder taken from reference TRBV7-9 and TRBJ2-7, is DTGVSQNPRHKITKRGQNVTFRCDPISEHNRLYWYRQTLGQGPEFLTYFQNEAQLEKSRLLSDRFSAERPKGSFSTLEIQRTEQGDSAMYLCASSGTGFYEQYFGPGTRLTVT.

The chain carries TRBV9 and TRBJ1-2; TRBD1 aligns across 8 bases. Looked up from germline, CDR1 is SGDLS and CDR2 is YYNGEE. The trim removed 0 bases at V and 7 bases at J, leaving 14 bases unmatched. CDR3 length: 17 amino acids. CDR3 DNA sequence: TGTGCCAGCAGCGTAGACCCGGGGGGCGGACAGGGAGGTGGCTACACCTTC. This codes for CASSVDPGGGQGGGYTF.

Here the CDR3 DNA reads TGCGCCAGCAGCTTCGGGGGGTCTGGGGCCAACGTCCTGACTTTC. Residues: CASSFGGSGANVLTF. This chain links TRBV4-3 with TRBJ2-6; 7 bases are shared with TRBD2. V was pared by 5 bases and J by 1 base, with 2 bases of the junction left unmatched. This CDR3 has 15 amino acids. CDR1 and CDR2 from the germline V gene are LGHNA and YSLEER.